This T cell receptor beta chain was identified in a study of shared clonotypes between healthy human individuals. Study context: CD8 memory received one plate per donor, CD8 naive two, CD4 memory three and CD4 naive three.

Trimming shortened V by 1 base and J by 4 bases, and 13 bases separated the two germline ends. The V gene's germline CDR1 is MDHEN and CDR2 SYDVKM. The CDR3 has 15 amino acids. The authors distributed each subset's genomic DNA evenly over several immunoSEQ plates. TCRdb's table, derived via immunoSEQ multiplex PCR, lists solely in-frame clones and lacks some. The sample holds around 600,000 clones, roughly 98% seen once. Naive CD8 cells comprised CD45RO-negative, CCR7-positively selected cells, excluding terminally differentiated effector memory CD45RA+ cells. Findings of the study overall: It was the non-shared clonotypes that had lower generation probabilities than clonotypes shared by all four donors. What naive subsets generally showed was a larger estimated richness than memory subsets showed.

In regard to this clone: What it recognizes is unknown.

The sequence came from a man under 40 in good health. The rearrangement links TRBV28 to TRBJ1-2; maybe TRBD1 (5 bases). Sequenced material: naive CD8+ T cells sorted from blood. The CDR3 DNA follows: TGTGCCAGCAGTTTATTCAATCTCGGGGGCTATGGCTACACCTTC. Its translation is CASSLFNLGGYGYTF.